This TCR beta chain is drawn from a study of siplizumab effects on memory and regulatory T cells (dated by TCRdb to the late 2010s). The study in broad terms: The study looked at the effect of siplizumab, an anti-CD2 antibody, on alloreactive T-cell subsets in allogeneic mixed lymphocyte reactions made from human PBMCs.

For CDR1 and CDR2, the germline V gene lists SGHNT and YENEEA. Cut back by 4 bases and 4 bases, the V and J ends lie 5 bases apart. The CDR3 runs 12 amino acids, cysteine and phenylalanine included. The CDR3 DNA has 36 bases and is translated from base 1. The receptor library was made with the immunoSEQ multiplex PCR assay. Roughly 10^5 TCR templates per sample were assayed on the deep sequencing platform. Genomic DNA extracted from sorted T cells was used for TCRbeta CDR3 sequencing. For the original study's pipeline: The R programming language was used for clonal analysis of the TCRbeta CDR3 data. Alloreactive CD4+ and CD8+ clones were identified by comparing unstimulated samples to CFSE-low samples taken after the reaction. Regulatory or non-regulatory origin of alloreactive CD4+ clones was assigned by matching sequences to the sorted unstimulated Treg and non-Treg repertoires. Imported from immuneACCESS, the table was reduced by TCRdb to in-frame sequences with V and J called. These copies leave out some clones; in studies compared against another copy, an unresolved V gene accounts for under half, and the cause of the remainder is not known. That table supplies the V and J calls and clone size; D and trimming were determined from the DNA. In this sample the table shows tens of thousands of clones, over 95% of which occur a single time. Of the sample, roughly 0.031% is held by the ten largest clones.

This clone came up once. Its antigen is currently not known. Nothing much larger sits one base from this clone, and base qualities are not available. In three donor pairs, further sequencing was done on unstimulated CD8+ naive, CD4+ memory, CD8+ TEMRA, CD4+ naive and CD8+ effector memory subsets. TCRbeta CDR3 sequencing was performed on sorted unstimulated T cells and on proliferating T cells recovered from mixed lymphocyte reactions. Fresh whole blood from approximately 9 HLA-typed healthy donors was used to isolate PBMCs. Broad study findings and their caveats: Sequences below about 10^-5 frequency were poorly captured, so only a minor fraction of alloreactive clones could be mapped to unstimulated subsets. The cumulative frequency of alloreactive sequences that could be traced back to unstimulated CD4+ memory T cells was significantly reduced by siplizumab. In reactions with siplizumab, an average of 68.8% of mappable alloreactive CD4+ clones were Treg-derived, compared with 25% to 30% in control reactions. Compared with memory T cells, unstimulated naive T cells appeared more diverse, and naive cells seemed to make a substantial contribution to the alloresponse. Whether proliferating Tregs from siplizumab cultures were suppressive was not functionally confirmed. For roughly 75-97% of proliferating CD4+ or CD8+ clones, no naive or memory phenotype could be assigned.

The V and J genes are TRBV11-3 and TRBJ1-3; TRBD1 is a weak D gene call, 5 bases matching. This clonotype originated in a human donor in good health. The sequenced material came from naive CD4+ T cells sorted from blood. In light of the paper, this sample's cell subset or site label describes: unstimulated naive T cells. The DNA sequence is given as TGTGCCAGCAGCTACAGGGGAAACACCATATATTTT. The encoded protein is CASSYRGNTIYF.